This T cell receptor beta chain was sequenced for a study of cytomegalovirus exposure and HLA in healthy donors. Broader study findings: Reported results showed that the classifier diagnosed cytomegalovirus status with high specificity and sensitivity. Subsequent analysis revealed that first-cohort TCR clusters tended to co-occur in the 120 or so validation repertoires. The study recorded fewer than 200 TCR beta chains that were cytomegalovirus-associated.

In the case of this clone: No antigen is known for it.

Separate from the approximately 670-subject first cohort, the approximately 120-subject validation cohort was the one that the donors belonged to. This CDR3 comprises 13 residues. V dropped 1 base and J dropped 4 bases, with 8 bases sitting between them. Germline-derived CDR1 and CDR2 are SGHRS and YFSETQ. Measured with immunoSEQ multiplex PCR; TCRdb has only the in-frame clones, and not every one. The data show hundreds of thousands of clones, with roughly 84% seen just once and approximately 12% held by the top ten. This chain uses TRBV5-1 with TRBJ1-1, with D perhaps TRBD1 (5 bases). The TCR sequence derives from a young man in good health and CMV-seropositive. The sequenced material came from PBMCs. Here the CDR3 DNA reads TGCGCCAGCAGCTTGTTTGGGGCCACTGAAGCTTTCTTT. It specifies CASSLFGATEAFF. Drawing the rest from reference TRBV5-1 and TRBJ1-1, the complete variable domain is KAGVTQTPRYLIKTRGQQVTLSCSPISGHRSVSWYQQTPGQGLQFLFEYFSETQRNKGNFPGRFSGRQFSNSRSEMNVSTLELGDSALYLCASSLFGATEAFFGQGTRLTVV.